This T cell receptor (beta chain) was sequenced in a study of cytomegalovirus exposure and HLA in healthy donors (dated by TCRdb to the late 2010s). Context from the whole study: In an earlier analysis of around 540 of the donors, approximately 260 Gb of sequence data and just under 120 million unique TCR beta sequences from some 170 million T cells were reported. Besides the first cohort of around 700 subjects, a separate validation cohort made up of roughly 120 different subjects was used. Across approximately 400 genotyped donors of the cohort, an average of about 200,000 unique TCR beta nucleotide sequences per donor were sequenced, and 15% to 20% of those sequences were non-productive. A handful of DR-DQ haplotypes were handled as single units for association and clustering because linkage in the cohort was strong. To study patterns of TCR occurrence, a later analysis re-analyzed previously published TCR beta repertoires from 500 to 850 donors and added high-resolution HLA genotyping. The study was designed to test whether signatures of past pathogen exposure could be identified by cataloging public T cell receptors. The study profiled the T cell repertoires of under 850 subjects by immunosequencing and related them to cytomegalovirus serostatus. Rather than drawing on any new phenotypic data, the later analysis identified candidate immune exposures from TCR beta sequences and the way those sequences occurred across donors. An early release that covered more than 550 HLA-typed donors contained approximately 300 gigabases of sequencing data and about 93 million unique TCR sequences. The genetic ancestry cluster associated with self-reported Caucasian donors included around 76% of the approximately 430 genotyped donors. The study combined high-throughput TCR immunosequencing, statistical association of individual TCRs with disease status, and machine learning to predict cytomegalovirus infection status. A later genetic analysis used genome-wide SNP genotypes for about 60% of the 666 donors, treating that subset as a discovery cohort. All discovery cohort repertoires had been generated on a single sequencing platform. Both class I and class II loci were covered by HLA typing, at four-digit resolution. An earlier analysis of approximately 630 of the donors applied high-throughput TCR beta sequencing to assess whether each TCR beta V gene segment acted as functional or pseudogenic. Typing coverage varied by locus: roughly 629-630 donors for A, B, C, DRB1 and DQB1; some 520 for DQA1; more than 600 for DPA1; roughly 450 for DPB1. Donor age, sex, ethnicity and CMV serostatus were compiled alongside the repertoire data. On the study overall, not on this receptor specifically: Cytomegalovirus status was reported to be diagnosed by the classifier with high specificity and sensitivity in both the original and validation cohorts. A later analysis found that HLA-associated TCR beta chains were more clonally expanded and had lower generation probabilities than equally common non-associated chains. A further reported finding was that TCR beta sequences accurately predicted the HLA-A and HLA-B alleles for most subjects in the first cohort. Because HLA typing was unavailable for some donors at each locus, only the typed subset was used in association tests. Sequencing depth was assumed to be roughly uniform across donors in the presence/absence analyses, though that assumption may not hold. Because the 87-base-pair reads could not distinguish some IMGT-functional V segments, including TRBV6-2 and TRBV6-3, those segments were excluded. In a later genetic analysis, a missense DCLRE1C variant was associated with V-gene and J-gene trimming of TCR beta chains, and the association was replicated in an independent cohort. According to a later analysis, parvovirus B19, influenza, CMV and Epstein-Barr virus appeared linked to several top co-occurrence clusters. Most TCR sequences were seen in very few donors, while some public TCRs were found in many individuals. Assigning TCR associations to individual alleles was difficult when HLA alleles, especially DR and DQ, strongly co-occurred. Only TCR beta chains were sequenced in this cohort, and the absence of alpha or paired-chain data limited detectable features. In an earlier analysis of more than 450 of the donors, most TCR beta V segments were observed in productive rearrangements about 87% or about 30% of the time, broadly matching IMGT annotations. The sequencing pipeline was judged likely to have produced a cluster of highly shared sequence variants as a technical artifact. A later analysis associated 16,951 TCR beta sequences with specific HLA alleles at a false discovery rate of 0.05. According to a later analysis, most CMV-associated TCR beta chains appeared to be HLA-restricted, and the HLA associations seemed to be driven largely by CMV exposure. Three of the identified cytomegalovirus-associated TCR beta chains were confirmed in vitro to be specific for cytomegalovirus antigens. A later analysis found that TCR association rates varied across HLA loci, with DRB1 alleles showing the most associated TCRs and HLA-C alleles the fewest. A later genetic analysis reported fewer N-insertions in productive TCRs among donors in an Asian-associated ancestry cluster than the 666-donor mean. The study listed 164 TCR beta chains as associated with cytomegalovirus. Because counts were too low, roughly 16 rarely observed V segments, including chromosome 9 orphons, were excluded from the earlier analysis of fewer than 650 of the donors. According to the authors, the approach could potentially be generalized to other disease states and immunological phenotypes. CMV serostatus was the only immune exposure information available for the cohort. Correlated functional status among segregating V segments might be attributable to linkage disequilibrium, but an unknown experimental factor could not be ruled out.

The cohort was made up of roughly 670 healthy bone marrow donors. At the time of sampling, every cohort member was nominally healthy, though immune exposures that went unrecorded were likely present. The donor tested CMV seropositive and was one of the 289 seropositive cohort members. Each donor provided a peripheral blood sample, and peripheral blood mononuclear cells were used for TCR beta sequencing. Genomic DNA extraction from the blood cell samples was performed with the Qiagen DNeasy Blood Extraction Kit. The receptor library was made with the immunoSEQ multiplex PCR assay. For the multiplex PCR, a mixture combining 60 forward primers for TCR Vbeta segments and 13 reverse primers for TCR Jbeta segments was used. Amplification of the CDR3 region of rearranged TCR beta genes was performed with a multiplex PCR assay on genomic DNA. Amplified TCR beta libraries were sequenced as 87-base-pair reads on the Illumina HiSeq System. As for how the authors treated the data: In a later analysis, 70 million to 95 million unique TCR beta chains were counted across the approximately 640 repertoires, and roughly 11 million of these chains were shared by at least two donors. A nearest-neighbor algorithm error-corrected the raw reads and collapsed the reads into unique sequences, merging closely related sequences to remove PCR and sequencing errors. V, D and J gene segments were assigned by aligning CDR3 sequences to IMGT reference sequences. For a sequence to be retained, a match of at least six nucleotides to both a V gene segment and a J gene segment was required. Rearrangements were called productive when the CDR3 lacked stop codons and stayed in frame with V and J; all others were non-productive. Following IMGT convention, CDR3 was defined as the stretch from the second conserved V-encoded cysteine up to the conserved J-encoded phenylalanine. The earlier analysis of about 570 of the donors excluded any sequence lacking an unambiguous match to a single V gene segment. An earlier analysis of several hundred of the donors called V segments functional above 56.7% productive rearrangements and segregating when the between-donor standard deviation exceeded 5%. To diagnose cytomegalovirus status from the catalog of TCR beta chain sequences, a statistical classification framework was built. In a later analysis, V and J genes were assigned by comparing TCR nucleotide sequences against IMGT/GENE-DB human TR gene sequences. In a later analysis, CDR3 sequences and most-parsimonious VDJ recombination scenarios were assigned using the TCRdist pipeline. A later analysis defined each TCR beta chain by its CDR3 amino acid sequence plus V-gene family, and excluded reads lacking a unique V-gene family. As a way to deal with suspected cross-contamination and a sequencing artifact, a later analysis dropped hundreds of nucleotide sequences that were highly shared and had low generation probability. In a later analysis, a clonal expansion index for each public chain was calculated from normalized within-repertoire ranks of inferred template counts. In a later analysis, generation probabilities were computed using a VDJ recombination model fitted to out-of-frame rearrangements, and the results were checked against IGoR. In a later analysis, TCR-TCR, TCR-HLA and TCR-CMV co-occurrence was scored with hypergeometric tests, and a repertoire-size bias correction was applied to TCR pairs. To estimate false discovery rates, a later analysis permuted the HLA or CMV assignments 20 times. A later analysis grouped co-occurring TCRs with DBSCAN, adding TCRdist sequence similarity when clustering within HLA-allele-positive subsets. Co-occurrence clustering excluded repertoires with fewer than 30,000 or more than 120,000 public chains, plus five with anomalous nucleotide sharing. TCRdb stores this immuneACCESS table with in-frame sequences only. Part of the clones is absent; in the studies checked, under half of the shortfall reflects unresolved V genes, and no reason is known for the rest. V and J calls plus clone size are reproduced from that table; the DNA served to infer D and trimming. The sample contains 170,000 or so clones, around 78% of them found a single time. The ten largest clonotypes hold roughly an eighth of the sample.

Taken from the germline V gene, the CDR1 and CDR2 loops are SGHRS and YFSETQ. From the cysteine through the phenylalanine, the CDR3 covers 15 amino acids. Just CDR3 DNA is preserved here, 45 bases in frame from base 1. Trimming takes 4 bases off V and 4 bases off J; junction bases not matched to a gene: 8. Concerning this clone: This receptor's antigen is unknown. Base qualities are not at hand, and no much larger clone is one base apart.

The rearranged chain carries TRBV5-1 and TRBJ1-3; TRBD1 lines up with 7 middle nucleotides. The sample taken for sequencing was PBMCs. The TCR was taken from a woman between 45 and 65 years old in good health and CMV-seropositive. This receptor has the CDR3 CASSEDRATGNTIYF. The DNA reads as follows: TGCGCCAGCAGCGAAGACAGGGCAACAGGAAACACCATATATTTT.